The 14 T cell receptor beta chains below come from one sample, sequenced in a study of beta chain features in type 1 diabetes. Study findings and constraints: TCRB CDR3 length was moderately but significantly reduced in all four CD4+ subsets of Type 1 diabetes patients.

The investigators reverse transcribed all of the isolated RNA, so they sequenced expressed TCRB transcripts. Produced via immunoSEQ multiplex PCR; TCRdb's table is partial and in-frame only. Of 95,000 to 150,000 clones in the sample, about 16% were seen once. For these receptors, no antigen is known. The specimen was central memory CD4+ T cells from blood. These receptors came from a man aged 30 to 39 with type 1 diabetes.

This clone appeared a few times. The chain recombines TRBV6-5 with TRBJ2-7; 7 bases agree with TRBD1. V dropped 5 bases and J dropped 5; count of bases not matched to a gene: 3. Germline values: CDR1 MNHEY, CDR2 SVGAGI. The CDR3 length is 12 residues. CDR3 in DNA: TGTGCCAGCAGTCCGGACAGGCACGAGCAGTACTTC. Its translation: CASSPDRHEQYF.

The V call is TRBV4-3, the J call TRBJ2-1, with D perhaps TRBD1 (5 bases). The CDR3 covers 16 residues. The germline V gene encodes CDR1 LGHNA and CDR2 YSLEER. Trimming took 5 bases from V and 0 from J, leaving 14 bases between them. Here the CDR3 DNA reads TGCGCCAGCAGCATCGACGGACACAGCTCCTACAATGAGCAGTTCTTC. Amino acid sequence: CASSIDGHSSYNEQFF.

This chain joins TRBV20-1 and TRBJ2-5; D uncertain. V lost 6 bases and J 5 bases, leaving 10 bases between the germline ends. The CDR3 length is 11 residues. The V gene's germline CDR1 is DFQATT and CDR2 SNEGSKA (reference sequence). In DNA, the CDR3 is TGCAGTGCCCAATCTCCGGAGACCCAGTACTTC. As protein: CSAQSPETQYF.

The chain links TRBV28 to TRBJ2-5; D ambiguous. The CDR3 has 11 amino acids. Per the germline V gene, CDR1 is MDHEN and CDR2 is SYDVKM. Trimming took 3 bases from V and 12 from J, leaving 11 bases between them. CDR3 coding DNA: TGTGCCAGCAGTTTCGGCCGATCTGAGTACTTC. Protein product: CASSFGRSEYF.

The chain has TRBV29-1 and TRBJ1-5, with D hard to call. V was cut by 4 bases and J by 5 bases, with 9 bases left in between. This CDR3 region has 12 residues. Germline lookup yields CDR1 SQVTM and CDR2 ANQGSEA. Here the CDR3 DNA reads TGCAGCGTTGGTAACAGCTATCAGCCCCAGCATTTT. It yields the protein CSVGNSYQPQHF.

Regarding this clone: A much more abundant neighbour one base away suggests this may be a read error. The rearrangement joins TRBV7-2 to TRBJ2-1; 9 positions agree with TRBD1. Unmatched junction bases numbered 1, after V lost 5 bases and J lost 5 bases. Germline-derived CDR1 and CDR2 are SGHTA and FQGNSA. This CDR3 spans 13 amino acids. In nucleotides, the CDR3 is TGTGCCAGCAGCCGGACAGGGGACAATGAGCAGTTCTTC. Its translation: CASSRTGDNEQFF.

In its sample, this clone was seen a few times. The V and J genes are TRBV7-2 and TRBJ2-5; unclear D gene. The CDR3 runs to 15 residues. V was clipped by 1 base and J by 2 bases, with 11 bases between them. Germline V gives CDR1 SGHTA, CDR2 FQGNSA. The CDR3 sequence: CASSLGVGLQETQYF. For the CDR3, the DNA is TGTGCCAGCAGCTTAGGAGTCGGGCTACAAGAGACCCAGTACTTC.

The chain joins TRBV29-1 to TRBJ2-2; D is perhaps TRBD1 or TRBD2 (6 bases each). V was shortened by 3 bases and J by 5 bases, with 10 bases between the two germline ends. CDR3 size: 13 residues. Per the germline V gene, CDR1 is SQVTM and CDR2 is ANQGSEA. The CDR3 DNA reads as TGCAGCGTTGACAGGGGAGGAACCGGGGAGCTGTTTTTT. Its translation is CSVDRGGTGELFF.

V usage is TRBV2 and J usage is TRBJ2-1; 7 bases map to TRBD1. The CDR3 has 13 amino acids. CDR1 is SNHLY and CDR2 is FYNNEI in the germline V gene. The V gene end was trimmed by 5 bases and the J gene end by 5 bases; junction bases not matched to a gene: 3. Here the CDR3 reads CASSRGQDNEQFF. CDR3 coding DNA: TGTGCCAGCAGTCGAGGACAGGACAATGAGCAGTTCTTC.

This chain joins TRBV10-3 and TRBJ2-7; 8 nucleotides line up with TRBD1. The germline CDR1 and CDR2 sequences are ENHRY and SYGVKD. This CDR3 spans 13 amino acids. With 11 bases clipped from V and 4 bases from J, the junction kept 10 bases outside the gene matches. CDR3 nucleotide sequence: TGTGCCGCCACCGGGACAGGCAAATACGAGCAGTACTTC. This gives the protein CAATGTGKYEQYF.

This clone was observed a few times. The rearrangement joins TRBV20-1 to TRBJ2-7; maybe TRBD2 (5 bases). Trimming removed 6 bases at V and 7 bases at J, with 13 bases between. Germline V gene lookup returns CDR1 DFQATT and CDR2 SNEGSKA (reference sequence). The CDR3 consists of 11 residues. The CDR3 reads CSAASLGEQYF. CDR3 DNA sequence: TGCAGTGCAGCTAGCCTTGGAGAGCAGTACTTC.

This clone was seen a handful of times. The chain combines TRBV14 with TRBJ1-4; 8 bases are a match to TRBD1. The CDR3 consists of 14 residues. Germline trimming cut 4 bases from V and 6 bases from J; bases unmatched to any gene: 4. Germline V gene data show CDR1 as SGHDN and CDR2 as FVKESK. The DNA of the CDR3 is TGTGCCAGCAGCCCGGGACAGGCCCATGAAAAACTGTTTTTT. Translating gives CASSPGQAHEKLFF.

This clone was picked up a small number of times. The rearrangement links TRBV7-9 to TRBJ1-2; D unclear. Germline loops: CDR1 SEHNR, CDR2 FQNEAQ (reference sequence). The ends were cut back, 5 bases at V and 5 bases at J, with 9 bases in the middle. This CDR3 contains 12 residues. The CDR3 reads CASSPNEYGYTF. CDR3 nucleotides: TGTGCCAGCAGCCCGAACGAGTATGGCTACACCTTC.

The rearrangement joins TRBV14 to TRBJ2-7; unclear D gene. This CDR3 spans 12 amino acids. CDR1 SGHDN and CDR2 FVKESK come from the germline V gene. V was trimmed by 2 bases and J by 3 bases, leaving 5 bases between them. The CDR3 reads CASSQLRYEQYF. DNA of the CDR3: TGTGCCAGCAGCCAACTACGCTACGAGCAGTACTTC.